The present T cell receptor beta chain was sequenced within a study of T cell responses to AZD1222 COVID-19 vaccine. The assay was immunoSEQ multiplex PCR, and TCRdb's table has in-frame clones only and misses some. The sample includes about 76,000 clones, roughly 90% of them seen just once. Regarding this clone: Its antigen is currently unknown.

The study's findings and limits: Recipients of two AZD1222 doses showed rising Spike-specific TCR breadth and depth. Spike was spanned by vaccine-associated CD4 TCRs, with dominance at 160-218 and 743-854.

Trimming pared 6 bases from V and 3 bases from J, leaving 11 bases between. The CDR3 length is 12 residues. The germline V gene encodes CDR1 SQVTM and CDR2 ANQGSEA. The J gene is TRBJ1-1, the V gene TRBV29-1; D is uncertain. This sequence was found in an adult in good health. The sequenced sample was peripheral blood, obtained on day 0 of MenACWY control vaccination. Here the CDR3 reads CSVLGQHTEAFF. CDR3 DNA sequence: TGCAGCGTCCTAGGGCAACACACTGAAGCTTTCTTT.